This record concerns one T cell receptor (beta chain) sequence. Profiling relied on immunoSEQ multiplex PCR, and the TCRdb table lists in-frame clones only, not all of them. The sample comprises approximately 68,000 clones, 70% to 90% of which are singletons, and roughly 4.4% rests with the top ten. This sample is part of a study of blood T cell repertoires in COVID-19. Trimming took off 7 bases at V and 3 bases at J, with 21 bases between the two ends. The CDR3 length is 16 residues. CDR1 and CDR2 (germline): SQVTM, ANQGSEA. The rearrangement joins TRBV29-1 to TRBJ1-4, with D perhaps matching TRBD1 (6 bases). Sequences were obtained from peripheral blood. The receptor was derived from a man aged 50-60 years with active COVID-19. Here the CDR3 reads CSAAKGTGRANEKLFF. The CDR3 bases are TGCAGCGCCGCAAAAGGAACAGGGAGAGCTAATGAAAAACTGTTTTTT.